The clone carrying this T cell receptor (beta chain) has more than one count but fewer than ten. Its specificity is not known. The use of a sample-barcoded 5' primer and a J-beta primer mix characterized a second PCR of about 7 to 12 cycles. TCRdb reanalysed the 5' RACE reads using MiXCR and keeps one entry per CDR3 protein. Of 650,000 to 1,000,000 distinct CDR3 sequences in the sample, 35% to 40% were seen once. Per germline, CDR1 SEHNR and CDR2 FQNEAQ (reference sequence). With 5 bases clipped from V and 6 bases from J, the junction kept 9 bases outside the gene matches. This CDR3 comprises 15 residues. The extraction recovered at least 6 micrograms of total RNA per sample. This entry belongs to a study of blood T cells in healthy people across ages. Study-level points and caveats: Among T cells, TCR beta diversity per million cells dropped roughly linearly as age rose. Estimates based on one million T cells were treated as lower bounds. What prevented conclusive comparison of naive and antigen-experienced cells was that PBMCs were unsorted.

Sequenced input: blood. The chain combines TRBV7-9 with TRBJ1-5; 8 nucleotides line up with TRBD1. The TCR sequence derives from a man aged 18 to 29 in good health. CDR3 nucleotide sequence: TGTGCCAGCAGCCGGACAGGGCTGCAGGGTCAGCCCCAGCATTTT. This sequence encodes CASSRTGLQGQPQHF.